The 9 T cell receptor beta chains listed next were all sequenced from one sample in a study of blood T cell repertoires in COVID-19. Measured with immunoSEQ multiplex PCR; TCRdb has only the in-frame clones, and not every one. Of fewer than 250,000 clones listed, about four fifths are singletons. Material for sequencing was PBMCs or T cells enriched from blood (not recorded which). All receptors come from a woman in her fifties or sixties who had been exposed to COVID-19.

The chain links TRBV2 to TRBJ1-2; D unclear. The CDR3 runs 15 residues. Trimming left V 5 bases short and J 0 bases short, with 13 bases between. The germline gives CDR1 SNHLY, CDR2 FYNNEI. The CDR3 loop is CASSQDTASNYGYTF. Written as DNA, the CDR3 is TGTGCCAGCAGTCAGGATACGGCCTCTAACTATGGCTACACCTTC.

The J gene is TRBJ1-2, the V gene TRBV27, with 11 bases lining up with TRBD1. Germline V gene lookup returns CDR1 MNHEY and CDR2 SMNVEV (reference sequence). The CDR3 runs 13 residues. Trimming removed 4 bases from V and 9 bases from J; junction bases left unmatched: 4. This CDR3 is CASSYGQGASYTF. The DNA of the CDR3 is TGTGCCAGCAGTTACGGACAGGGGGCAAGCTACACCTTC.

The chain has TRBV12-3 or TRBV12-4 and TRBJ2-3; no reliable D call. The CDR3 is made up of 12 amino acids. V lost 6 bases and J lost 7, with 11 bases in between. The CDR3 spells CASSPKRNTQYF. The CDR3 nucleotides read TGTGCCAGCAGCCCTAAACGAAATACGCAGTATTTT.

V and J are TRBV6-5 and TRBJ2-1, with 9 bases fitting TRBD2. Germline-derived CDR1 and CDR2 are MNHEY and SVGAGI. After removal of 8 bases from V and 7 bases from J, the junction contained 9 bases not matched to a gene. The CDR3 totals 14 residues. The CDR3 DNA reads as TGTGCCAGCTCCCCCAGCGGGGGGAGGAATGAGCAGTTCTTC. Translated, it gives CASSPSGGRNEQFF.

CDR3: CASSQAGGRTYNEQFF. As DNA, the CDR3 is TGCGCCAGCAGCCAAGCCGGAGGGAGAACCTACAATGAGCAGTTCTTC. The chain uses TRBV4-3 and TRBJ2-1; maybe TRBD2 (6 bases). The V gene lost 1 base and the J gene lost 2 bases, with 12 bases spanning the gap. The germline gives CDR1 LGHNA, CDR2 YSLEER. The CDR3 has 16 residues.

This clone appeared a single time. The V call is TRBV19, the J call TRBJ1-6; D is perhaps TRBD1 (6 bases). With 11 bases removed from V and 7 bases from J, the gap between germline ends came to 18 bases. The germline gives CDR1 LNHDA, CDR2 SQIVND (reference sequence). The length of the CDR3 is 14 residues. The CDR3 spells CASRASRGNSPLHF. In DNA, the CDR3 is TGTGCCTCTCGGGCTAGCAGGGGAAATTCACCCCTCCACTTT.

The chain joins TRBV10-3 to TRBJ1-1; D is undetermined. The germline gives CDR1 ENHRY, CDR2 SYGVKD. The CDR3 has 12 residues. Trimming took 3 bases from V and 6 from J, leaving 8 bases between them. CDR3 nucleotide sequence: TGTGCCATCAGTGATAGGCAGGCTGAAGCTTTCTTT. As protein: CAISDRQAEAFF.

This chain links TRBV5-1 with TRBJ1-1; D perhaps matches TRBD1 (6 bases). Trimming pared 0 bases from V and 1 base from J, leaving 13 bases between. The CDR3 loop spans 16 amino acids. Germline V lookup: CDR1 SGHRS, CDR2 YFSETQ. CDR3 nucleotides: TGCGCCAGCAGCTTGGAGGGGGTACAGCCGAACACTGAAGCTTTCTTT. Protein product: CASSLEGVQPNTEAFF.

The gene calls are TRBV29-1 and TRBJ2-7; weak D call: TRBD2 (7 bases). The ends were cut back, 6 bases at V and 3 bases at J, with 18 bases in the middle. Germline V gives CDR1 SQVTM, CDR2 ANQGSEA. The CDR3 is made up of 14 amino acids. The CDR3 sequence is CSVRVGRGGYEQYF. The CDR3 DNA reads as TGCAGCGTGCGGGTTGGAAGGGGGGGCTACGAGCAGTACTTC.